Sequencing of this T cell receptor (beta chain) was carried out in a study of human T cells and chemical hapten exposure. Time point of the sample: patch test 2, 6 weeks after DPC sensitization. Indicated treatment: therapeutic diphenylcyclopropenone sensitization with weekly scalp DPC. The sample holds a few counts of this clonotype. TCRdb fed the RACE reads into MiXCR, producing one record per CDR3 protein. The sample has about 140,000 distinct CDR3 sequences, approximately 12% seen once. The CDR3 is 14 amino acids. With 2 bases removed from V and 0 bases from J, the gap between germline ends came to 5 bases. Germline assignment: CDR1 SGHAT and CDR2 FQNNGV.

The gene calls are TRBV11-2 and TRBJ2-4; D uncertain. The source of this sequence is a woman between 50 and 59 years old with alopecia areata. Some clones in this sample may be carry-over from other donors' samples. The sample in question was whole blood, obtained in connection with sensitization to the hapten diphenylcyclopropenone (DPC). CDR3 amino acids: CASSLRLAKNIQYF. DNA of the CDR3: TGTGCCAGCAGCTTACGGCTAGCCAAAAACATTCAGTACTTC.